The 23 T cell receptor beta chains reported below all come from one sample, sequenced in a study of shared clonotypes between healthy human individuals. Only in-frame clones appear in the TCRdb table, and some are missing; sequencing was by immunoSEQ multiplex PCR. Among 2,500,000 or so clones, approximately 90% were seen once, and the ten largest hold roughly 0.14%. What was sequenced was naive CD4+ T cells sorted from blood. The subset here: CD45RA+ positively selected. Receptors originate from a young man in good health.

This clone showed up just once. J is TRBJ2-7 and V is TRBV5-1; D gene unclear. The CDR3 is 13 residues long. The V end was cut by 0 bases, the J end by 3 bases, with 7 bases between. The germline CDR1 and CDR2 sequences are SGHRS and YFSETQ. The CDR3, as DNA: TGCGCCAGCAGCTTGGACAGTCTCTACGAGCAGTACTTC. This sequence encodes CASSLDSLYEQYF.

There are a few counts of this clone. The J gene is TRBJ1-5, the V gene TRBV30; D ambiguous. In germline, CDR1 is GTSNPN, CDR2 SVGIG (reference sequence). The V end lost 4 bases, the J end lost 3 bases, and 16 bases lay between the germline ends. CDR3 length equals 15 residues. Written as DNA, the CDR3 is TGTGCCTGGATGGTAGCAGGCGGCCCCAATCAGCCCCAGCATTTT. Translating gives CAWMVAGGPNQPQHF.

As concerns this clone: Other nucleotide sequences from this sample produce the same CDR3. The V call is TRBV28, the J call TRBJ2-7; TRBD1 is a possible D gene (5 bases). The V end was cut by 2 bases, the J end by 5 bases, with 7 bases between. This CDR3 is built from 12 residues. Germline CDR1 and CDR2: MDHEN and SYDVKM. This chain's CDR3 is CASSLQGDEQYF. As DNA, the CDR3 is TGTGCCAGCAGTTTACAGGGCGACGAGCAGTACTTC.

Turning to this clone: The junction shows a germline mismatch at one end, possibly a read error. CDR3 in amino acids: CASIRDYSCEQYF. CDR3 coding DNA: TGTGCCAGCATCCGGGACTATTCCTGCGAGCAGTACTTC. The rearrangement joins TRBV2 to TRBJ2-7; 7 bases map to TRBD2. CDR1 SNHLY and CDR2 FYNNEI come from the germline V gene. CDR3 length equals 13 residues.

The chain links TRBV30 to TRBJ2-1, with TRBD2 matching over 9 bases. The CDR3 sequence is 14 residues long. V lost 2 bases, J lost 6 bases, and 5 bases stayed unmatched. CDR1 GTSNPN and CDR2 SVGIG come from the germline V gene (reference sequence). CDR3 in DNA: TGTGCCTGGAGTCCTAGCGGGACACGCAATGAGCAGTTCTTC. Translation: CAWSPSGTRNEQFF.

The V gene is TRBV5-1, the J gene TRBJ2-7; 10 bases align to TRBD1. Germline loops: CDR1 SGHRS, CDR2 YFSETQ. The V segment lost 2 bases and the J segment 5 bases; nucleotides outside the gene matches: 7. The CDR3 is 15 amino acids. CDR3 loop: CASSFGTGASHEQYF. The CDR3 DNA reads TGCGCCAGCAGCTTTGGGACAGGGGCTTCCCACGAGCAGTACTTC.

The chain has TRBV15 and TRBJ2-7, with 8 bases fitting TRBD2. The V segment lost 0 bases and the J segment 5 bases; nucleotides outside the gene matches: 9. Per the germline V gene, CDR1 is LNHNV and CDR2 is YYDKDF (reference sequence). The length of the CDR3 is 16 residues. The CDR3 region has the DNA TGTGCCACCAGCAGAGACCCGCCCGGGGGGGCGGACGAGCAGTACTTC. Translating it yields CATSRDPPGGADEQYF.

In the case of this clone: Other DNA sequences in this specimen translate into the identical CDR3. V usage is TRBV6-1 and J usage is TRBJ1-5; 9 bases match TRBD1. The CDR3 is 14 amino acids. V lost 6 bases to trimming and J lost 7 bases; unmatched junction nucleotides: 7. In germline, CDR1 is MNHNS, CDR2 SASEGT. CDR3 sequence (DNA): TGTGCCAGCAGCCCGGGACAGGGACGGCAGCCCCAGCATTTT. Protein product: CASSPGQGRQPQHF.

The rearrangement joins TRBV6-5 to TRBJ1-6, with 8 bases lining up with TRBD1. Germline V gene lookup returns CDR1 MNHEY and CDR2 SVGAGI. V lost 8 bases and J lost 12; bases outside the gene matches: 6. This CDR3 is built from 12 residues. The CDR3 loop reads CASQGAGGPLHF. The CDR3 bases are TGTGCCAGCCAGGGGGCTGGAGGACCCCTCCACTTT.

The chain combines TRBV7-2 with TRBJ1-3, with D possibly being TRBD1 (5 bases). Between the trimmed V and J ends, which lost 5 bases and 2 bases, there was a span of 16 bases. CDR3 length: 16 amino acids. Germline V gives CDR1 SGHTA, CDR2 FQGNSA. CDR3 amino acids: CASSNERGGTGNTIYF. Written as DNA, the CDR3 is TGTGCCAGCAGCAACGAACGTGGGGGTACTGGAAACACCATATATTTT.

This chain connects TRBV19 to TRBJ2-2; unclear D gene. Germline assignment: CDR1 LNHDA and CDR2 SQIVND (reference sequence). The CDR3 runs 17 residues. Trimming took off 3 bases at V and 5 bases at J, with 19 bases between the two ends. The CDR3 sequence: CASSMSRKGAGTGELFF. In nucleotides, the CDR3 is TGTGCCAGTAGTATGAGTCGAAAGGGTGCCGGAACCGGGGAGCTGTTTTTT.

The V and J genes are TRBV19 and TRBJ2-1, with D maybe TRBD1 (6 bases). This CDR3 comprises 16 residues. Germline loops: CDR1 LNHDA, CDR2 SQIVND (reference sequence). V was cut by 5 bases and J by 0 bases, with 14 bases left in between. The CDR3: CASSLRTESSYNEQFF. In nucleotides, the CDR3 is TGTGCCAGTAGTCTTAGGACAGAATCCTCCTACAATGAGCAGTTCTTC.

This clone was detected only once. Other DNA sequences in the sample encode the same CDR3. The chain has TRBV25-1 and TRBJ1-5; D unresolved. The CDR3 runs to 12 residues. The V gene's germline CDR1 is MGHDK and CDR2 SYGVNS. V lost 4 bases to trimming and J lost 4 bases, with 5 bases between them. As DNA, the CDR3 is TGTGCCAGCAGTGCCTTAAATCAGCCCCAGCATTTT. Amino acid sequence: CASSALNQPQHF. The whole variable domain, remainder taken from reference TRBV25-1 and TRBJ1-5, is EADIYQTPRYLVIGTGKKITLECSQTMGHDKMYWYQQDPGMELHLIHYSYGVNSTEKGDLSSESTVSRIRTEHFPLTLESARPSHTSQYLCASSALNQPQHFGDGTRLSIL.

The chain uses TRBV9 and TRBJ2-5; TRBD1 might be the D (6 bases). The CDR3 contains 14 residues. Per the germline V gene, CDR1 is SGDLS and CDR2 is YYNGEE. The V end was cut by 0 bases, the J end by 5 bases, with 11 bases between. The CDR3 DNA sequence: TGTGCCAGCAGCGTAGCAGGGGTCGGGGAGACCCAGTACTTC. Protein: CASSVAGVGETQYF.

The rearrangement joins TRBV29-1 to TRBJ2-1, with 11 bases fitting TRBD2. Germline assignment: CDR1 SQVTM and CDR2 ANQGSEA. The CDR3 extends over 13 amino acids. Trimming removed 4 bases from V and 9 bases from J; junction bases left unmatched: 5. The CDR3 nucleotides are TGCAGCGTTGGACAGCTAGCGGGGGGTGAGCAGTTCTTC. As protein: CSVGQLAGGEQFF.

V is TRBV7-9 and J is TRBJ2-7; D is perhaps TRBD2 (5 bases). V lost 2 bases to trimming and J lost 7 bases, with 15 bases between them. CDR3 length: 14 residues. Germline loops: CDR1 SEHNR, CDR2 FQNEAQ (reference sequence). CDR3 sequence reads: CASSLLGLASEQYF. CDR3 DNA: TGTGCCAGCAGCTTACTGGGTCTAGCCTCGGAGCAGTACTTC.

For the CDR3, the DNA is TGCGCCAGCAGCTCGGGAATTGCGAACACCGGGGAGCTGTTTTTT. It codes for CASSSGIANTGELFF. The J gene is TRBJ2-2, the V gene TRBV5-1, with a possible D match to TRBD2 (5 bases). This CDR3 region has 15 residues. Trimming took off 3 bases at V and 0 bases at J, with 9 bases between the two ends. CDR1 and CDR2 from the germline V gene are SGHRS and YFSETQ.

This clone showed up just once. V is TRBV9 and J is TRBJ1-4; 11 nucleotides agree with TRBD1. V trimming: 4 bases; J trimming: 6 bases; junction bases outside the gene matches: 5. Germline CDR1 is SGDLS and CDR2 is YYNGEE. There are 15 residues in the CDR3. The CDR3 DNA is TGTGCCAGCAGCAACCGGGACAGGGGGTATGAAAAACTGTTTTTT. Translated: CASSNRDRGYEKLFF.

V gene TRBV9 combines with J gene TRBJ1-5; D call uncertain. CDR3 size: 16 residues. With 0 bases removed from V and 0 bases from J, the gap between germline ends came to 10 bases. The germline V gene has CDR1 SGDLS and CDR2 YYNGEE. This CDR3 is CASSVGALDSNQPQHF. For the CDR3, the DNA is TGTGCCAGCAGCGTAGGGGCATTAGATAGCAATCAGCCCCAGCATTTT.

This clone has a handful of counts. The CDR3 region is CASSEIYGYTF. The CDR3 DNA reads TGTGCCAGCAGTGAAATCTACGGCTACACCTTC. This chain links TRBV28 with TRBJ1-2; D gene ambiguous. V was pared by 5 bases and J by 8 bases, with 9 bases between. CDR1 and CDR2 from the germline V gene are MDHEN and SYDVKM. The CDR3 totals 11 residues.

This chain connects TRBV5-6 to TRBJ2-1; D is undetermined. Trimming took 2 bases from V and 0 from J, leaving 9 bases between them. CDR3 size: 15 residues. Germline values: CDR1 SGHDT, CDR2 YYEEEE. The CDR3 coding sequence is TGTGCCAGCAGCTTTGGGCCTCCCTCCTACAATGAGCAGTTCTTC. Amino acids: CASSFGPPSYNEQFF.

The chain joins TRBV6-1 to TRBJ1-2, with D maybe TRBD1 (6 bases). The CDR3 loop spans 16 amino acids. V lost 0 bases, J lost 6 bases, and 17 bases lay in between. CDR1 and CDR2 (germline): MNHNS, SASEGT. The CDR3 region is CASSEAEQGHLDGYTF. CDR3 nucleotides: TGTGCCAGCAGTGAAGCGGAGCAGGGGCACCTGGATGGCTACACCTTC.

The chain couples TRBV10-3 to TRBJ2-7; D remains ambiguous. In germline, CDR1 is ENHRY, CDR2 SYGVKD. Deletions cut 0 bases from V and 3 bases from J, with 9 bases between. CDR3 length: 14 amino acids. The CDR3 here is CAISESSSSYEQYF. CDR3 DNA sequence: TGTGCCATCAGTGAGTCGAGTAGCAGCTACGAGCAGTACTTC.